The source of this T cell receptor (beta chain) is a study of metastatic and nonmetastatic thyroid tumors. Study as a whole: Repertoires were compared across blood and tumor or nodule tissue from malignant and benign thyroid patients.

General study findings and limits: Reportedly, malignant thyroid tumors had significantly higher TCR beta diversity than benign nodules, in blood and tumor.

By frequency in the sample, this clone is medium-sized. Its specificity is unknown. All patients were untreated before thyroid surgery. Trimming took 10 bases from V and 0 from J, leaving 10 bases between them. The CDR3 is 12 residues long. Germline loops: CDR1 MNHNS, CDR2 SASEGT. With MiXCR, TCRdb reprocessed the PCR reads. The sample includes some 19,000 clones, around a third of them seen just once. Sequencing was carried out using adjacent normal tissue. The rearrangement uses TRBV6-1 and TRBJ2-7; D not resolved. The TCR originated in a female donor with papillary thyroid cancer or a benign thyroid nodule (not recorded which). Some clones in this sample may be carry-over from other donors' samples. CDR3 bases: TGTGCCACTGAGTTCCCCTCCTACGAGCAGTACTTC. It translates to CATEFPSYEQYF.